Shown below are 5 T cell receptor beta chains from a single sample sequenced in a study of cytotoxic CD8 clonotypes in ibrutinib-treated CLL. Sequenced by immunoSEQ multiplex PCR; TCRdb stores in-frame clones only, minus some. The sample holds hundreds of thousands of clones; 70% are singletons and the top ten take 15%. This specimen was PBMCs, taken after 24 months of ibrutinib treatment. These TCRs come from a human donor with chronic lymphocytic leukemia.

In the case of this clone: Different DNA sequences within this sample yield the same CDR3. CDR3 protein: CATSRDRGVGEKLFF. The CDR3 nucleotides are TGTGCCACCAGCAGAGATCGAGGGGTTGGAGAAAAACTGTTTTTT. This chain joins TRBV15 and TRBJ1-4, with D perhaps matching TRBD1 (5 bases). From germline, CDR1 is LNHNV and CDR2 YYDKDF (reference sequence). V was cut by 0 bases and J by 8 bases, with 13 bases left in between. The CDR3 loop spans 15 amino acids.

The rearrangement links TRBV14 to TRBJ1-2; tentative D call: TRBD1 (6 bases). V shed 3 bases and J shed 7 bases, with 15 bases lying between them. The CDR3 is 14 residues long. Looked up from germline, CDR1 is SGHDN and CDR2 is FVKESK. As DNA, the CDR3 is TGTGCCAGCAGCCAGTTAACAGGGATCCCTGGCTACACCTTC. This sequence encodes CASSQLTGIPGYTF.

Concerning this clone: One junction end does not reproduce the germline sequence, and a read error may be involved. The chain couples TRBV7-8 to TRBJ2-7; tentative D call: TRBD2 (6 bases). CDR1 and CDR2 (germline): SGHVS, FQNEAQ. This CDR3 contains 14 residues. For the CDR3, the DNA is TGTGCCATCAGCTTAGGGACTGTGAGCTACGAGCAGTACTTC. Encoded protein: CAISLGTVSYEQYF.

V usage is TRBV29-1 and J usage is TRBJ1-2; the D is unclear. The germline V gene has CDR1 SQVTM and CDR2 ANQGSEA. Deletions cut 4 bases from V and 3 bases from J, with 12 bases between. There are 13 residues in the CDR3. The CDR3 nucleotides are TGCAGCGTTGGCGCGGGTACGGACTATGGCTACACCTTC. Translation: CSVGAGTDYGYTF.

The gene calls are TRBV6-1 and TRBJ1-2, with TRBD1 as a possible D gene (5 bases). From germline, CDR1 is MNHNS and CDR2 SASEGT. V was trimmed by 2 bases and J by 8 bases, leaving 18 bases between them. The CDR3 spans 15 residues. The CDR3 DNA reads TGTGCCAGCAGTGAACGTTTAGGGGCCCCCCGCGGCTACACCTTC. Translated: CASSERLGAPRGYTF.